What follows are 29 T cell receptor beta chains derived from one specimen sequenced in a study of blood T cell repertoires in COVID-19. The assay was immunoSEQ multiplex PCR, and TCRdb's table has in-frame clones only and misses some. Found here are about 250,000 clones, 88% of them singletons; the top ten hold over 1.1%. The sequencing sample was made of peripheral blood. The receptors shown here come from a man older than 75 with acute or convalescent COVID-19.

The J gene is TRBJ1-1, the V gene TRBV5-1, with 8 bases lining up with TRBD1. The germline V gene encodes CDR1 SGHRS and CDR2 YFSETQ. V shed 0 bases, J shed 7 bases, and the junction held 8 bases outside the gene matches. The CDR3 is 15 amino acids. The CDR3 spells CASSLVQGAQGEAFF. The CDR3 DNA sequence: TGCGCCAGCAGCTTGGTGCAGGGGGCGCAGGGTGAAGCTTTCTTT.

V usage is TRBV28 and J usage is TRBJ2-7; 7 bases match TRBD1. The CDR3 extends over 15 amino acids. The germline gives CDR1 MDHEN, CDR2 SYDVKM. J lost 7 bases, V lost 2 bases, and 11 bases had no gene match. CDR3 in DNA: TGTGCCAGCAGTTTACCCCTGGGGACAGTCGGGGAGCAGTACTTC. The encoded protein is CASSLPLGTVGEQYF. Looking up the rest from reference TRBV28 and TRBJ2-7 gives the full variable domain: DVKVTQSSRYLVKRTGEKVFLECVQDMDHENMFWYRQDPGLGLRLIYFSYDVKMKEKGDIPEGYSVSREKKERFSLILESASTNQTSMYLCASSLPLGTVGEQYFGPGTRLTVT.

This clone was counted only a few times. The rearrangement links TRBV12-3 or TRBV12-4 to TRBJ1-1; D is possibly TRBD1 (5 bases). V was cut by 6 bases and J by 3 bases, with 11 bases left in between. The CDR3 sequence is 13 residues long. CDR3: CASSHPRDTEAFF. The DNA of the CDR3 is TGTGCCAGCAGCCACCCCAGGGACACTGAAGCTTTCTTT.

The table lists this clone with a few counts. V gene TRBV19 combines with J gene TRBJ1-2, with a tentative D call TRBD1 (5 bases). Germline V lookup: CDR1 LNHDA, CDR2 SQIVND (reference sequence). This CDR3 has 13 residues. V lost 9 bases and J 0 bases, leaving 11 bases between the germline ends. The CDR3 sequence: CASKDSPNYGYTF. The CDR3 nucleotides are TGTGCCAGCAAAGACAGCCCTAACTATGGCTACACCTTC. The full variable domain, with the rest looked up from reference TRBV19 and TRBJ1-2, is DGGITQSPKYLFRKEGQNVTLSCEQNLNHDAMYWYRQDPGQGLRLIYYSQIVNDFQKGDIAEGYSVSREKKESFPLTVTSAQKNPTAFYLCASKDSPNYGYTFGSGTRLTVV.

V usage is TRBV6-2 or TRBV6-3 and J usage is TRBJ2-4; 7 bases are shared with TRBD2. V lost 0 bases to trimming and J lost 1 base; unmatched junction nucleotides: 15. CDR1 MNHEY and CDR2 SVGEGT come from the germline V gene. This CDR3 spans 20 amino acids. CDR3 in DNA: TGTGCCAGCAGTTACTCCTCTAGCGGCCCCGTCCAGAGGGCCAAAAACATTCAGTACTTC. Its protein product is CASSYSSSGPVQRAKNIQYF.

This chain links TRBV6-2 or TRBV6-3 with TRBJ2-4; a possible D gene is TRBD2 (5 bases). The germline V gene encodes CDR1 MNHEY and CDR2 SVGEGT. V lost 0 bases, J lost 6 bases, and 12 bases lay in between. There are 15 residues in the CDR3. The CDR3 sequence: CASSYSTRGGNIQYF. The DNA of the CDR3 is TGTGCCAGCAGTTACTCGACTCGGGGTGGAAACATTCAGTACTTC.

The chain links TRBV12-3 or TRBV12-4 to TRBJ1-2, with D possibly matching TRBD1 (6 bases). The ends were cut back, 6 bases at V and 6 bases at J, with 14 bases in the middle. The CDR3 runs 13 residues. Here the CDR3 reads CASRFGGADGYTF. Here the CDR3 DNA reads TGTGCCAGCAGATTTGGGGGGGCTGATGGCTACACCTTC.

J is TRBJ1-1 and V is TRBV12-3 or TRBV12-4; 7 bases agree with TRBD1. With V trimmed by 9 bases and J by 2 bases, 6 bases remained unmatched. The CDR3 sequence is 13 residues long. CDR3 region: CARRDRGNTEAFF. The CDR3 DNA follows: TGTGCCAGGAGGGACAGAGGAAACACTGAAGCTTTCTTT.

This clone was seen a single time. The chain has TRBV9 and TRBJ2-1, with a tentative D call TRBD2 (6 bases). The CDR3 is 16 amino acids. Germline CDR1 is SGDLS and CDR2 is YYNGEE. Trimming stripped 0 bases from V and 4 bases from J, with 14 bases between. CDR3 in DNA: TGTGCCAGCAGCGTAGGGGTGGGAGGCCAATACAATGAGCAGTTCTTC. It codes for CASSVGVGGQYNEQFF.

The rearrangement uses TRBV9 and TRBJ1-4, with TRBD1 matching over 8 bases. This CDR3 comprises 15 residues. J gave up 4 bases and V 2 bases, and 4 bases lay outside the gene matches. CDR1 and CDR2 from the germline V gene are SGDLS and YYNGEE. CDR3: CASSVAGQVNEKLFF. The CDR3 coding sequence is TGTGCCAGCAGCGTTGCGGGACAGGTTAATGAAAAACTGTTTTTT.

The V call is TRBV19, the J call TRBJ1-5, with D unclear. There are 13 residues in the CDR3. The germline gives CDR1 LNHDA, CDR2 SQIVND (reference sequence). V lost 6 bases and J 4 bases, leaving 10 bases between the germline ends. CDR3 sequence (DNA): TGTGCCAGTAGGCGGGGTCGGAATCAGCCCCAGCATTTT. Its translation is CASRRGRNQPQHF.

The chain employs TRBV4-1 and TRBJ2-5; 11 bases align to TRBD2. CDR3 length: 16 amino acids. Germline V gene lookup returns CDR1 MGHRA and CDR2 YSYEKL. The V and J ends lost 1 base and 1 base, in that order; junction bases with no gene match: 2. CDR3: CASSQVGTSGQETQYF. The CDR3 DNA reads TGCGCCAGCAGCCAAGTGGGGACTAGCGGCCAAGAGACCCAGTACTTC.

V usage is TRBV5-4 and J usage is TRBJ2-3; D possibly corresponds to TRBD1 (6 bases). CDR3 length: 16 residues. CDR1 and CDR2 (germline): SGHNT, YYREEE (reference sequence). Trimming left V 2 bases short and J 6 bases short, with 19 bases between. The CDR3 DNA reads as TGTGCCAGCAGCTTCCCTGGGCCAGGGGTTTCGGATACGCAGTATTTT. Encoded protein: CASSFPGPGVSDTQYF.

The rearrangement links TRBV7-2 to TRBJ2-5; no reliable D call. The germline V gene has CDR1 SGHTA and CDR2 FQGNSA. Trimming left V 2 bases short and J 2 bases short, with 9 bases between. The CDR3 is 14 amino acids. CDR3 nucleotides: TGTGCCAGCAGCTTATCCGCCCTACAAGAGACCCAGTACTTC. It yields the protein CASSLSALQETQYF.

J is TRBJ1-3 and V is TRBV19, with TRBD1 identical over 10 bases. CDR1 is LNHDA, CDR2 SQIVND, per germline (reference sequence). The CDR3 runs to 14 residues. J gave up 4 bases and V 7 bases, and 4 bases lay outside the gene matches. CDR3 in amino acids: CASKTGGNGNTIYF. The CDR3 nucleotides are TGTGCCAGTAAGACAGGGGGCAACGGAAACACCATATATTTT.

V usage is TRBV11-1 and J usage is TRBJ2-5; D may be TRBD1 (6 bases). This CDR3 comprises 16 residues. Trimming left V 3 bases short and J 4 bases short, with 18 bases between. Germline values: CDR1 SGHAT, CDR2 FQDESV (reference sequence). The DNA of the CDR3 is TGTGCCAGCAGCTTTTCTAGGGGTACAGGGAGAGAGACCCAGTACTTC. This codes for CASSFSRGTGRETQYF.

The chain has TRBV3-1 (or the pseudogene TRBV3-2) and TRBJ2-3; 7 nucleotides match TRBD1. This CDR3 is built from 16 residues. V lost 1 base and J lost 0; bases outside the gene matches: 4. Germline CDR1 and CDR2: LGHDT and YNNKEL (reference sequence). CDR3 loop: CASSQGTGSSTDTQYF. The DNA of the CDR3 is TGTGCCAGCAGCCAAGGGACAGGCTCTAGCACAGATACGCAGTATTTT.

Here the CDR3 reads CASSQGLAGEVYNEQFF. The CDR3 bases are TGCGCCAGCAGCCAAGGACTAGCGGGAGAGGTCTACAATGAGCAGTTCTTC. The chain is built from TRBV4-3 and TRBJ2-1, with 12 bases lining up with TRBD2. The trim removed 1 base at V and 3 bases at J, leaving 4 bases unmatched. Germline loops: CDR1 LGHNA, CDR2 YSLEER. The CDR3 consists of 17 residues.

This clone showed up just once. The rearrangement uses TRBV6-5 and TRBJ1-6; 8 bases agree with TRBD1. The CDR3 runs to 13 residues. CDR1 and CDR2 (germline): MNHEY, SVGAGI. V lost 5 bases, J lost 9 bases, and 3 bases stayed unmatched. CDR3 in DNA: TGTGCCAGCAGTAGGACAGGGCGTTCACCCCTCCACTTT. It yields the protein CASSRTGRSPLHF.

The V gene is TRBV19, the J gene TRBJ2-7, with 7 bases that match TRBD1. This CDR3 is 14 amino acids long. V dropped 5 bases and J dropped 4; count of bases not matched to a gene: 8. From germline, CDR1 is LNHDA and CDR2 SQIVND (reference sequence). This chain's CDR3 is CASSQDRSGYEQYF. In DNA form, the CDR3 reads TGTGCCAGTAGTCAGGACAGGTCTGGTTACGAGCAGTACTTC.

The chain recombines TRBV28 with TRBJ2-1; D might be TRBD2 (5 bases). V gave up 7 bases and J gave up 7 bases, with 14 bases separating them. The length of the CDR3 is 13 residues. CDR1 and CDR2 from the germline V gene are MDHEN and SYDVKM. CDR3 DNA sequence: TGTGCCAGCACTAGAGCCCCGGGAAATGAGCAGTTCTTC. Its protein is CASTRAPGNEQFF.

V is TRBV19 and J is TRBJ2-4; 12 bases are a match to TRBD2. The V gene's germline CDR1 is LNHDA and CDR2 SQIVND (reference sequence). The ends lost 5 bases at V and 0 bases at J; junction bases unmatched: 5. There are 17 residues in the CDR3. The CDR3 DNA follows: TGTGCCAGTAGTCGGACTAGCGGGACCCTAGCCAAAAACATTCAGTACTTC. Protein: CASSRTSGTLAKNIQYF.

The CDR3 coding sequence is TGTGCCAGCAGAGGGGCCCCTTTGAACACTGAAGCTTTCTTT. Its translation: CASRGAPLNTEAFF. The chain uses TRBV6-5 and TRBJ1-1; the D gene is possibly TRBD1 (5 bases). This CDR3 has 14 amino acids. In germline, CDR1 is MNHEY, CDR2 SVGAGI. Trimming shortened V by 6 bases and J by 0 bases, and 11 bases separated the two germline ends.

The V call is TRBV4-3, the J call TRBJ2-1; 9 nucleotides line up with TRBD2. Germline assignment: CDR1 LGHNA and CDR2 YSLEER. Trimming took 1 base from V and 2 from J; bases not matched to a gene: 6. CDR3 length: 17 residues. This chain's CDR3 is CASSQGLAGGTYNEQFF. CDR3 nucleotide sequence: TGCGCCAGCAGCCAAGGACTGGCGGGAGGGACCTACAATGAGCAGTTCTTC.

CDR3 amino acids: CASSESGGILPQHF. CDR3 nucleotide sequence: TGTGCCAGCAGTGAATCAGGGGGTATCCTGCCCCAGCATTTT. The chain joins TRBV6-4 to TRBJ1-5, with TRBD1 matching over 7 bases. The CDR3 extends over 14 amino acids. Germline assignment: CDR1 MRHNA and CDR2 SNTAGT. The J segment lost 9 bases and the V segment lost 3 bases, leaving 8 bases of the junction unmatched.

The chain is built from TRBV6-5 and TRBJ2-1; 7 bases match TRBD1. The CDR3 is 14 amino acids. CDR1 and CDR2 (germline): MNHEY, SVGAGI. Trimming cost V 4 bases and J 8 bases; bases outside gene matches: 8. The CDR3 sequence is CASSSGQVWDEQFF. CDR3 DNA: TGTGCCAGCAGTTCCGGACAGGTTTGGGATGAGCAGTTCTTC.

This clone was picked up one time. The V gene is TRBV5-1, the J gene TRBJ2-7, with D tentatively TRBD1 (6 bases). The CDR3 covers 14 residues. CDR1 and CDR2 (germline): SGHRS, YFSETQ. V was trimmed by 5 bases and J by 2 bases, leaving 14 bases between them. This CDR3 reads CASRIQGAAYEQYF. The CDR3 nucleotides read TGCGCCAGCAGGATACAGGGAGCAGCCTACGAGCAGTACTTC.

The chain is built from TRBV15 and TRBJ2-1; weak D call: TRBD2 (5 bases). The germline V gene encodes CDR1 LNHNV and CDR2 YYDKDF (reference sequence). The CDR3 totals 16 residues. Trimming pared 3 bases from V and 4 bases from J, leaving 16 bases between. CDR3 region: CATSRGTGMGYNEQFF. In DNA, the CDR3 is TGTGCCACCAGCAGGGGAACCGGGATGGGTTACAATGAGCAGTTCTTC.

This clone was seen only once. V is TRBV18 and J is TRBJ1-6, with TRBD1 matching over 9 bases. Germline loops: CDR1 KGHSH, CDR2 LQKENI. V dropped 3 bases and J dropped 7; count of bases not matched to a gene: 4. The CDR3 loop spans 15 amino acids. CDR3 bases: TGTGCCAGCTCACCGGGACAGGGAAAAAATTCACCCCTCCACTTT. Encoded protein: CASSPGQGKNSPLHF.